The 24 T cell receptor beta chains presented below share a single source sample, sequenced in a study of technical replicates of blood from a handful of donors. Profiled with immunoSEQ multiplex PCR; TCRdb holds only in-frame clones, not every one. The sample lists about 75,000 clones, around 97% seen once, with 0.18% in the top ten. Material for sequencing was T cells isolated from PBMCs. Source of these receptors: a human donor in good health.

The chain couples TRBV4-1 to TRBJ1-1; no clear D. Per the germline V gene, CDR1 is MGHRA and CDR2 is YSYEKL. V lost 3 bases, J lost 3 bases, and 20 bases lay in between. CDR3 length: 17 residues. The CDR3 DNA is TGCGCCAGCAGCCAGATTGGAGGTCGGGGTCGAGACACTGAAGCTTTCTTT. This encodes CASSQIGGRGRDTEAFF.

This chain links TRBV19 with TRBJ1-2; 11 bases are shared with TRBD1. Germline values: CDR1 LNHDA, CDR2 SQIVND (reference sequence). V lost 5 bases, J lost 5 bases, and 7 bases stayed unmatched. The length of the CDR3 is 15 residues. The CDR3 sequence: CASSSPGQGVYGYTF. The CDR3 coding sequence is TGTGCCAGTAGTTCTCCGGGACAGGGGGTATATGGCTACACCTTC.

Comments on this clone: One junction end does not reproduce the germline sequence, and a read error may be involved. V gene TRBV7-7 combines with J gene TRBJ2-5; 12 bases agree with TRBD2. CDR3 length: 17 amino acids. The V gene's germline CDR1 is SSHAT and CDR2 FNYEAQ (reference sequence). The CDR3: CASSPPRTSGEQETQYF. The CDR3 nucleotides are TGTGCTAGCAGCCCGCCGAGGACTAGCGGGGAGCAAGAGACCCAGTACTTC.

J is TRBJ2-7 and V is TRBV25-1, with TRBD2 matching over 15 bases. CDR3 size: 16 residues. The V and J ends lost 4 bases and 2 bases, in that order; junction bases with no gene match: 3. Germline CDR1 MGHDK, CDR2 SYGVNS. In nucleotides, the CDR3 is TGTGCCAGCAGTGGGACTAGCGGGAGGGAAACCTACGAGCAGTACTTC. This codes for CASSGTSGRETYEQYF.

The J gene is TRBJ1-2, the V gene TRBV2; TRBD1 is a possible D gene (5 bases). Germline loops: CDR1 SNHLY, CDR2 FYNNEI. The V end lost 7 bases, the J end lost 4 bases, and 7 bases lay between the germline ends. The CDR3 consists of 11 residues. The CDR3 DNA sequence: TGTGCCAGCACGCAGGGCTATGGCTACACCTTC. Translation gives CASTQGYGYTF. Full variable domain (missing parts from reference TRBV2 and TRBJ1-2): EPEVTQTPSHQVTQMGQEVILRCVPISNHLYFYWYRQILGQKVEFLVSFYNNEISEKSEIFDDQFSVERPDGSNFTLKIRSTKLEDSAMYFCASTQGYGYTFGSGTRLTVV.

CDR3 in amino acids: CSVLSGRGAKQFF. Here the CDR3 DNA reads TGCAGCGTTCTTAGCGGGAGAGGAGCGAAGCAGTTCTTC. The chain has TRBV29-1 and TRBJ2-1; TRBD2 agrees at 9 bases. The length of the CDR3 is 13 residues. With 5 bases clipped from V and 11 bases from J, the junction kept 10 bases outside the gene matches. The germline gives CDR1 SQVTM, CDR2 ANQGSEA.

The genes are TRBV5-1 and TRBJ2-5, with D possibly being TRBD1 (5 bases). CDR1 and CDR2 (germline): SGHRS, YFSETQ. The CDR3 is 14 residues long. V was pared by 1 base and J by 3 bases, with 10 bases between. Here the CDR3 DNA reads TGCGCCAGCAGCTTGTCCTCACAGGAAGAGACCCAGTACTTC. Protein product: CASSLSSQEETQYF.

The chain combines TRBV5-6 with TRBJ2-7, with a tentative D call TRBD2 (6 bases). CDR3 length equals 12 residues. Germline CDR1 SGHDT, CDR2 YYEEEE. V lost 2 bases, J lost 3 bases, and 6 bases lay in between. DNA of the CDR3: TGTGCCAGCAGCTTCGGGGGCTACGAGCAGTACTTC. Amino acids: CASSFGGYEQYF.

The chain is built from TRBV6-1 and TRBJ1-5; perhaps TRBD1 as D (6 bases). CDR3 length: 15 residues. Germline CDR1 MNHNS, CDR2 SASEGT. Trimming pared 3 bases from V and 4 bases from J, leaving 13 bases between. CDR3 region: CASSDLGALNQPQHF. The CDR3 nucleotides read TGTGCCAGCAGTGATCTGGGGGCTTTGAATCAGCCCCAGCATTTT.

The V call is TRBV7-9, the J call TRBJ2-5, with D unresolved. V was cut by 2 bases and J by 7 bases, with 17 bases left in between. The CDR3 totals 15 residues. Germline CDR1 and CDR2: SEHNR and FQNEAQ (reference sequence). CDR3 in amino acids: CASSLTVAGERTQYF. CDR3 bases: TGTGCCAGCAGCTTAACCGTGGCAGGCGAACGGACCCAGTACTTC.

The chain employs TRBV29-1 and TRBJ1-2; perhaps TRBD1 as D (6 bases). This CDR3 comprises 14 residues. V lost 7 bases and J lost 4, with 19 bases in between. Germline assignment: CDR1 SQVTM and CDR2 ANQGSEA. As DNA, the CDR3 is TGCAGCGCGGTTTCACAGGGCGGACCCTATGGCTACACCTTC. This codes for CSAVSQGGPYGYTF.

The rearrangement links TRBV7-6 to TRBJ2-7; D gene uncertain. Per the germline V gene, CDR1 is SGHVS and CDR2 is FNYEAQ. V was shortened by 1 base and J by 0 bases, with 7 bases between the two germline ends. The CDR3 totals 14 residues. As DNA, the CDR3 is TGTGCCAGCAGCTTAGGCGGCTTCTCCTACGAGCAGTACTTC. Encoded protein: CASSLGGFSYEQYF.

The chain uses TRBV4-1 and TRBJ2-7, with TRBD1 matching over 10 bases. The CDR3 loop spans 15 amino acids. V shed 2 bases, J shed 5 bases, and the junction held 6 bases outside the gene matches. CDR1 and CDR2 from the germline V gene are MGHRA and YSYEKL. CDR3 region: CASSQPRDRGNEQYF. CDR3 sequence (DNA): TGCGCCAGCAGCCAACCCCGGGACAGGGGCAACGAGCAGTACTTC.

V gene TRBV7-2 combines with J gene TRBJ1-2; D ambiguous. V shed 5 bases and J shed 7 bases, with 8 bases lying between them. Per the germline V gene, CDR1 is SGHTA and CDR2 is FQGNSA. This CDR3 comprises 11 residues. CDR3 bases: TGTGCCAGCAGCAACCGACTTGGCTACACCTTC. Translating gives CASSNRLGYTF.

The chain couples TRBV5-1 to TRBJ1-6; 8 nucleotides align to TRBD1. After removal of 0 bases from V and 6 bases from J, the junction contained 2 bases not matched to a gene. The CDR3 extends over 15 amino acids. Germline loops: CDR1 SGHRS, CDR2 YFSETQ. For the CDR3, the DNA is TGCGCCAGCAGCTTGGGTGGACAGGGTAATTCACCCCTCCACTTT. Encoded protein: CASSLGGQGNSPLHF.

V gene TRBV27 combines with J gene TRBJ2-1; D not certain. Germline lookup yields CDR1 MNHEY and CDR2 SMNVEV (reference sequence). The length of the CDR3 is 11 residues. V was shortened by 4 bases and J by 8 bases, with 6 bases between the two germline ends. This CDR3 is CASSSSYEQFF. DNA for the CDR3: TGTGCCAGCAGTTCGAGCTATGAGCAGTTCTTC.

This chain uses TRBV27 with TRBJ2-5; possibly TRBD1 for D (6 bases). Trimming stripped 5 bases from V and 3 bases from J, with 19 bases between. The germline V gene encodes CDR1 MNHEY and CDR2 SMNVEV (reference sequence). CDR3 length: 16 amino acids. The CDR3 protein is CASSAKTGSGEETQYF. In DNA form, the CDR3 reads TGTGCCAGCAGTGCGAAGACAGGCTCGGGCGAAGAGACCCAGTACTTC.

The chain carries TRBV7-2 and TRBJ1-1; 7 positions match TRBD1. This CDR3 comprises 15 residues. Losses at the gene ends were 5 bases for V and 0 bases for J; bases not matched to a gene: 6. CDR1 and CDR2 (germline): SGHTA, FQGNSA. The CDR3 coding sequence is TGTGCCAGCAGCCCCCACGGGACAGTGAACACTGAAGCTTTCTTT. Protein product: CASSPHGTVNTEAFF.

The chain joins TRBV27 to TRBJ2-1; TRBD2 might be the D (6 bases). Trimming shortened V by 6 bases and J by 2 bases, and 14 bases separated the two germline ends. The germline V gene encodes CDR1 MNHEY and CDR2 SMNVEV (reference sequence). The CDR3 runs 15 residues. DNA of the CDR3: TGTGCCAGCAGGAGGGCGGGACTTACCTACAATGAGCAGTTCTTC. As protein: CASRRAGLTYNEQFF.

This rearrangement joins TRBV6-5 to TRBJ2-1; 9 nucleotides align to TRBD2. Germline lookup yields CDR1 MNHEY and CDR2 SVGAGI. V lost 2 bases, J lost 7 bases, and 9 bases stayed unmatched. The CDR3 totals 16 residues. The CDR3 DNA follows: TGTGCCAGCAGTTACGGTATTGCGGGGGGGCGAAATGAGCAGTTCTTC. Amino acids: CASSYGIAGGRNEQFF.

The rearrangement uses TRBV7-2 and TRBJ2-2, with D tentatively TRBD2 (6 bases). Trimming pared 6 bases from V and 4 bases from J, leaving 15 bases between. This CDR3 spans 15 amino acids. Germline-derived CDR1 and CDR2 are SGHTA and FQGNSA. The CDR3 DNA reads as TGTGCCAGCAGTCCTGGGGACTTTTCCACCGGGGAGCTGTTTTTT. It yields the protein CASSPGDFSTGELFF.

The chain uses TRBV12-5 and TRBJ1-2; 7 positions agree with TRBD1. Germline V gives CDR1 LGHNT, CDR2 FRNRAP. V was pared by 4 bases and J by 2 bases, with 4 bases of the junction left unmatched. This CDR3 comprises 14 residues. The CDR3 DNA is TGTGCTAGTGGTTCTCTGACAGGGAACTATGGCTACACCTTC. This sequence encodes CASGSLTGNYGYTF.

This clone was picked up one time. The V call is TRBV5-1, the J call TRBJ2-1; D unclear. The CDR3 has 13 residues. Trimming shortened V by 0 bases and J by 7 bases, and 8 bases separated the two germline ends. Germline-derived CDR1 and CDR2 are SGHRS and YFSETQ. CDR3 in amino acids: CASSLVSGNEQFF. The CDR3 DNA is TGCGCCAGCAGCTTGGTATCCGGGAATGAGCAGTTCTTC.

This clone was recorded a few times. The CDR3: CASSLLSMNTEAFF. In DNA, the CDR3 is TGCGCCAGCAGCTTACTCTCTATGAACACTGAAGCTTTCTTT. J is TRBJ1-1 and V is TRBV5-1; no clear D gene. The CDR3 is 14 amino acids. Trimming removed 2 bases from V and 0 bases from J, with 8 bases in between. Germline lookup yields CDR1 SGHRS and CDR2 YFSETQ.